The sequence of this T cell receptor beta chain was determined in a study of CD8 T cells in Susac syndrome. cDNA came from 0.5 to 1 ug RNA primed by random hexamers. A single record per CDR3 protein comes from TCRdb applying MiXCR to the immunoSEQ multiplex PCR reads. This table holds a few hundred thousand distinct CDR3 sequences, roughly 94% found once. The V end lost 2 bases, the J end lost 4 bases, and 6 bases lay between the germline ends. Per germline, CDR1 MNHEY and CDR2 SMNVEV (reference sequence). The CDR3 covers 13 residues. Material: CD4+ T cells from PBMCs. The clonotype originates from a human donor with multiple sclerosis. The chain joins TRBV27 to TRBJ2-1, with no clear D. CDR3 DNA sequence: TGTGCCAGCAGTTTAAGTCTTTACAATGAGCAGTTCTTC. This codes for CASSLSLYNEQFF.